This T cell receptor beta chain comes out of a study of shared clonotypes between healthy human individuals. Findings and caveats of the study: Non-shared clonotypes were found to have lower generation probabilities than the clonotypes that were shared by all four of the sorted-subset donors.

The method was immunoSEQ multiplex PCR; TCRdb's version includes in-frame clones alone and lacks a portion of them. The sample includes about 2,500,000 clones, approximately 90% of them seen just once. Notes on this clone: Its antigen is still unknown.

Material for sequencing was naive CD4+ T cells sorted from blood. Noted subset: CD45RA+ positively selected. This TCR was sampled from a man younger than 30 in good health.

CDR3 sequence reads: CAISEGHTGTPQYF. The CDR3 bases are TGTGCCATCAGTGAGGGGCACACGGGTACTCCGCAGTATTTT. The V gene is TRBV10-3, the J gene TRBJ2-3; D not certain. The length of the CDR3 is 14 residues. Germline V lookup: CDR1 ENHRY, CDR2 SYGVKD. V lost 2 bases to trimming and J lost 10 bases, with 16 bases between them.